The rows below give T cell receptor beta chains drawn from one sample of a study of cytomegalovirus exposure and HLA in healthy donors. Generated by immunoSEQ multiplex PCR, the TCRdb table keeps only in-frame clones and is missing some. The sample has fewer than 200,000 clones, about 81% seen once. Material: PBMCs. These receptors came from a woman aged 50 to 60 in good health and CMV-seropositive. Each CDR3 is given with its conserved first and last residue. The D gene is left open where the match is weak. Clone size is shown for a subset of rows, as once, few, many or a class of expanded clone.

v_gene,d_gene,abundance,j_gene,CDR3nt,CDR3aa
TRBV6-5,NA,NA,TRBJ2-1,TGTGCCAGCAGCGAAACGACGGGGAATGAGCAGTTCTTC,CASSETTGNEQFF
TRBV4-2,NA,NA,TRBJ2-1,TGTGCCAGCAGCCCCCGGGTGAGCATTGAGCAGTTCTTC,CASSPRVSIEQFF
TRBV9,NA,few,TRBJ1-5,TGTGCCAGCAGCCCCGGAGCGGACAGCAATCAGCCCCAGCATTTT,CASSPGADSNQPQHF
TRBV30,NA,NA,TRBJ2-4,TGTGCCTGGAGTACTACAGGGTGGGGGGCCAAAAACATTCAGTACTTC,CAWSTTGWGAKNIQYF
TRBV7-9,TRBD1,NA,TRBJ1-1,TGTGCCAGCAGCCCCGGGACAGGGTCCCGAGCTTTCTTT,CASSPGTGSRAFF
TRBV10-1,NA,few,TRBJ1-5,TGCGCCATATTTCTCCCAGGGAGGAGAAATCAGCCCCAGCATTTT,CAIFLPGRRNQPQHF
TRBV2,TRBD1,NA,TRBJ1-6,TGTGCCAGCAGATTGACGACAGGGGATTCACCCCTCCACTTT,CASRLTTGDSPLHF
TRBV4-1,TRBD1,NA,TRBJ1-1,TGCGCCAGCAGCCCCTCGGGGACAGGGAGGGACACTGAAGCTTTCTTT,CASSPSGTGRDTEAFF
TRBV30,TRBD1,NA,TRBJ1-1,TGTGCCTGTCAACAGGGGACCTCAAACACTGAAGCTTTCTTT,CACQQGTSNTEAFF
TRBV7-3,NA,NA,TRBJ2-1,TGTGCCAGCAGCTTGGGACAACCGTACAATGAGCAGTTCTTC,CASSLGQPYNEQFF
TRBV5-8,TRBD1,NA,TRBJ1-5,TGTGCCAGCAGCCTGGGACAGCCCAATCAGCCCCAGCATTTT,CASSLGQPNQPQHF
TRBV19,NA,NA,TRBJ2-3,TGTGCCAGTAGTACTAGCTTTAGCACAGATACGCAGTATTTT,CASSTSFSTDTQYF
TRBV6-5,TRBD1,NA,TRBJ1-1,TGTGCCAGCAGAAAGACAGGGGTCACTGAAGCTTTCTTT,CASRKTGVTEAFF
TRBV18,TRBD1,NA,TRBJ1-1,TGTGCCAGCTCACCACCGGGGACAGGGGGCACTGAAGCTTTCTTT,CASSPPGTGGTEAFF
TRBV6-6,NA,NA,TRBJ1-3,TGTGCCAGCAGTTCCCTTGGGCCCGCTACTGGAAACACCATATATTTT,CASSSLGPATGNTIYF
TRBV2,TRBD1,NA,TRBJ1-5,TGTGCCAGCAGCGCTGACAGGGGAATGCAGCCCCAGCATTTT,CASSADRGMQPQHF
TRBV5-1,NA,NA,TRBJ2-5,TGCGCCAGCAGCTCTTGGAGGCAGCAAGAGACCCAGTACTTC,CASSSWRQQETQYF
TRBV2,NA,NA,TRBJ1-2,TGTGCCAGCGTCACCGGGTTCGGTGGCTACACCTTC,CASVTGFGGYTF
TRBV6-5,NA,NA,TRBJ1-1,TGTGCCAGCAGTTACTCGGGGGCTATGAACACTGAAGCTTTCTTT,CASSYSGAMNTEAFF
TRBV5-1,NA,NA,TRBJ2-3,TGCGCCAGCAGATCCCAGGGGCTGGCAGATACGCAGTATTTT,CASRSQGLADTQYF
TRBV5-6,TRBD1,NA,TRBJ2-5,TGTGCCAGCAGCCACGGACAGGGCAAACAAGAGACCCAGTACTTC,CASSHGQGKQETQYF
TRBV30,NA,NA,TRBJ2-6,TGTGCCTGGACGGACTCCAGGGGATACTCCTCTGGGGCCAACGTCCTGACTTTC,CAWTDSRGYSSGANVLTF
TRBV2,NA,NA,TRBJ2-2,TGTGCCAGCAGTGAGCAGGCGATTGCGAACACCGGGGAGCTGTTTTTT,CASSEQAIANTGELFF
TRBV7-6,TRBD1,NA,TRBJ1-1,TGTGCCAGCAGCTTAGAAATCGGAGGGGGCGGCACTGAAGCTTTCTTT,CASSLEIGGGGTEAFF
TRBV2,NA,NA,TRBJ1-1,TGTGCCAGCAGTGAAGAGGGGTCCACTGAAGCTTTCTTT,CASSEEGSTEAFF
TRBV5-5,NA,NA,TRBJ1-6,TGTGCCAGCAATATAGGGGGGAGGGATTCACCCCTCCACTTT,CASNIGGRDSPLHF
TRBV15,TRBD1,NA,TRBJ1-2,TGTGCCACCAGCAGAGGGGGGCAGGGGGCACTTGAACGGCATGGCTACACCTTC,CATSRGGQGALERHGYTF
TRBV29-1,NA,once,TRBJ1-1,TGCAGCGTTTGCGTTAACGAGGGCACTGAAGCTTTCTTT,CSVCVNEGTEAFF
TRBV27,NA,NA,TRBJ2-1,TGTGCCAGCAGTTTCCGGGATTGGTCCTACAATGAGCAGTTCTTC,CASSFRDWSYNEQFF
TRBV7-6,TRBD1,NA,TRBJ1-4,TGTGCCAGCAGCTTAGATCCGCCAGGGGGCACTAATGAAAAACTGTTTTTT,CASSLDPPGGTNEKLFF
TRBV4-1,TRBD1,few,TRBJ2-1,TGCGCCAGCAGCCCGTCCCGGGACAGTGGGAATGAGCAGTTCTTC,CASSPSRDSGNEQFF
TRBV4-2,NA,NA,TRBJ2-1,TGTGCCAGCAGCCATAATCCCAATGAGCAGTTCTTC,CASSHNPNEQFF
TRBV7-2,NA,NA,TRBJ2-6,TGTGCCAGCAGCTTACTCGGGGTTGGGGCCAACGTCCTGACTTTC,CASSLLGVGANVLTF
TRBV4-1,NA,NA,TRBJ1-1,TGCGCCAGCAGCCAAGACTCCAGGGCGCCGAGGACTGAAGCTTTCTTT,CASSQDSRAPRTEAFF
TRBV5-5,NA,NA,TRBJ2-7,TGTGCCAGCAGCTTGATAAGAACTGCTACCGAGCAGTACTTC,CASSLIRTATEQYF
TRBV15,NA,NA,TRBJ2-3,TGTGCCACCAGCAGGAAGCCCTTCGCAGATACGCAGTATTTT,CATSRKPFADTQYF
TRBV27,NA,NA,TRBJ1-6,TGTGCCAGCAGTTTAGAGGGCCCTTTTTCACCCCTCCACTTT,CASSLEGPFSPLHF
TRBV16,NA,NA,TRBJ1-5,TGTGCCAGCAGCCAATACATGCTGTGGTACGGACAGAGCAATCAGCCCCAGCATTTT,CASSQYMLWYGQSNQPQHF
TRBV7-8,TRBD2,few,TRBJ2-1,TGTGCCAGCAGCTTAGACCGGGGGGATGAGCAGTTCTTC,CASSLDRGDEQFF